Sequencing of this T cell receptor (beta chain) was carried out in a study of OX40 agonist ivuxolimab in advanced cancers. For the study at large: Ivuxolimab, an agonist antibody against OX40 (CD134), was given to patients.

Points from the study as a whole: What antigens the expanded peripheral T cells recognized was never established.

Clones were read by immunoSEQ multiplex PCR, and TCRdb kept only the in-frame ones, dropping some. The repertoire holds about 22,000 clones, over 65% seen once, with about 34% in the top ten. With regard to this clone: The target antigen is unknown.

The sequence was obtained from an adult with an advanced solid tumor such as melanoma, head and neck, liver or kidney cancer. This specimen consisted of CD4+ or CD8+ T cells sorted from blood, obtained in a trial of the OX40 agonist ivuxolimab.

The CDR3 DNA reads TGTGCCAGCAGTTACGACAGGGTTGGCACTGAAGCTTTCTTT. This encodes CASSYDRVGTEAFF. The chain carries TRBV6-7 and TRBJ1-1; 7 nucleotides match TRBD1. TRBV6-7 is an open reading frame, and its role is uncertain. The trim removed 2 bases at V and 4 bases at J, leaving 4 bases unmatched. There are 14 residues in the CDR3.